These T cell receptor beta chains were read from a single sample in a study of Graves' ophthalmopathy and Graves' hyperthyroidism. A single record per CDR3 protein comes from TCRdb applying MiXCR to the multiplex PCR reads. This sample carries roughly 160,000 distinct CDR3 sequences, less than 45% of them seen once, and the ten largest clones take around 5.8%. Source material: peripheral blood. Receptors were obtained from a woman between 35 and 50 years old with Graves' ophthalmopathy. CDR3s include the opening cysteine and the closing phenylalanine or tryptophan. The order of the fields is V gene, D gene, clone size, J gene, CDR3 protein, CDR3 DNA. A D gene is named only where the DNA matches it firmly. Rows give clone size only sometimes, using once, few, many, or a class for an expanded clone.

TRBV28	-	many	TRBJ1-5	CASLQVNQPQHF	TGTGCCAGCTTGCAGGTGAATCAGCCCCAGCATTTT
TRBV12-3/TRBV12-4	-	-	TRBJ1-2	CASSFVGQPDGYTF	TGTGCCAGCAGTTTCGTAGGTCAGCCGGATGGCTACACCTTC
TRBV5-1	TRBD1	many	TRBJ1-1	CASRPGQANTEAFF	TGCGCCAGCAGACCCGGACAGGCCAACACTGAAGCTTTCTTT
TRBV18	-	many	TRBJ1-1	CASSPVRQVAEAFF	TGTGCCAGCTCACCCGTGAGACAGGTGGCTGAAGCTTTCTTT
TRBV2	-	-	TRBJ2-5	CASSEAQGLRQETQYF	TGTGCCAGCAGTGAGGCCCAGGGACTGAGACAAGAGACCCAGTACTTC
TRBV10-3	-	-	TRBJ1-6	CAISDPRLSSYNSPLHF	TGTGCCATCAGTGACCCACGGTTGAGCTCCTATAATTCACCCCTCCACTTT
TRBV7-2	-	-	TRBJ1-5	CASSSGQSGNQPQHF	TGTGCCAGCAGCTCAGGACAGTCAGGCAATCAGCCCCAGCATTTT
TRBV24-1	-	few	TRBJ1-6	CATSRDGISPLHF	TGTGCCACCAGTCGGGATGGAATTTCACCCCTCCACTTT
TRBV6-5	-	many	TRBJ1-1	CASSPTRVNTEAFF	TGTGCCAGCAGCCCGACCAGGGTTAACACTGAAGCTTTCTTT
TRBV7-2	-	few	TRBJ2-7	CASTKQGRTYEQYF	TGTGCCAGCACCAAACAGGGAAGGACCTACGAGCAGTACTTC
TRBV2	-	many	TRBJ1-2	CASSVGSGPVYGYTF	TGTGCCAGCAGTGTGGGGTCAGGCCCCGTCTATGGCTACACCTTC
TRBV6-1	TRBD1	-	TRBJ1-2	CASSGPDRVDGYTF	TGTGCCAGCAGTGGCCCCGACAGGGTAGACGGCTACACCTTC
TRBV25-1	-	many	TRBJ1-2	CASSETTRGGYTF	TGTGCCAGCAGTGAAACAACCCGTGGCGGCTACACCTTC
TRBV5-5	TRBD1	-	TRBJ1-1	CASGRQGGVNTEAFF	TGTGCCAGCGGTCGACAGGGAGGCGTGAACACTGAGGCTTTCTTT
TRBV12-3/TRBV12-4	-	-	TRBJ1-5	CASSLVGDRNQPQHF	TGTGCCAGCAGTTTAGTTGGGGATCGCAATCAGCCCCAGCATTTT
TRBV5-6	TRBD1	many	TRBJ1-2	CASSPTTDRSYGYTF	TGTGCCAGCAGCCCCACCACGGACAGGTCCTATGGCTACACCTTC
TRBV4-1	-	many	TRBJ1-1	CASSHTPNTEAFF	TGCGCCAGCAGCCACACACCTAACACTGAAGCTTTCTTT
TRBV2	-	-	TRBJ1-5	CASSWRNQPQHF	TGTGCCAGCAGTTGGCGGAATCAGCCCCAGCATTTT
TRBV28	-	many	TRBJ2-6	CASNEGSGANVLTF	TGTGCCAGCAATGAGGGTTCGGGAGCCAACGTCCTGACTTTC
TRBV4-1	-	many	TRBJ1-1	CASSRRGDEAFF	TGCGCCAGCAGTCGCAGGGGTGATGAAGCTTTCTTT
TRBV11-2	-	many	TRBJ1-1	CASSFNRETEAFF	TGTGCCAGCAGCTTCAACAGGGAAACTGAAGCTTTCTTT
TRBV5-4	TRBD1	many	TRBJ2-7	CASSEGTVDSYEQYF	TGTGCCAGCAGCGAGGGGACAGTCGACTCCTACGAGCAGTACTTC
TRBV5-6	-	few	TRBJ2-2	CASRHEGAGELFF	TGTGCCAGCAGACACGAGGGGGCCGGGGAGCTGTTTTTT
TRBV6-2/TRBV6-3	-	-	TRBJ1-1	CATARGALSRGTEAFF	TGTGCCACCGCCCGGGGGGCGCTGTCTCGGGGAACTGAAGCTTTCTTT
TRBV20-1	-	once	TRBJ1-2	CSARADFNYGYTF	TGCAGTGCTAGAGCAGACTTTAACTATGGCTACACCTTC
TRBV19	-	once	TRBJ1-5	CASSIRGIRGDQPQHF	TGTGCCAGTAGTATACGAGGGATCCGGGGAGATCAGCCCCAGCATTTT
TRBV20-1	-	-	TRBJ2-2	CSAILRRELFF	TGCAGTGCAATCTTGCGGAGGGAGCTGTTTTTT
TRBV30	-	many	TRBJ1-2	CAWLPSGTEPYGYTF	TGTGCCTGGTTACCCTCCGGGACCGAACCTTATGGCTACACCTTC
TRBV19	-	many	TRBJ2-7	CASSKAGVYEQYF	TGTGCCAGTAGTAAAGCAGGGGTTTACGAGCAGTACTTC
TRBV6-2/TRBV6-3	-	-	TRBJ2-2	CASSYSRSGAGELFF	TGTGCCAGCAGTTACTCGAGATCCGGGGCCGGGGAGCTGTTTTTT
TRBV5-1	TRBD1	many	TRBJ1-5	CASSPTGVWDQPQHF	TGCGCCAGCAGCCCGACAGGGGTTTGGGATCAGCCCCAGCATTTT
TRBV27	-	many	TRBJ2-2	CASSSKDYYTGELFF	TGTGCCAGCAGTTCCAAGGACTATTACACCGGGGAGCTGTTTTTT
TRBV30	-	medium-sized	TRBJ1-6	CAWSSAVSPLHF	TGTGCCTGGAGTTCTGCGGTGTCACCCCTCCACTTT
TRBV12-3/TRBV12-4	TRBD1	-	TRBJ2-7	CASSPRTGVGEQYF	TGTGCCAGCAGTCCGCGGACAGGGGTCGGCGAGCAGTACTTC
TRBV6-1	-	few	TRBJ1-2	CASSEQVGDVDGYTF	TGTGCCAGCAGTGAACAGGTTGGGGATGTCGACGGCTACACCTTC
TRBV25-1	-	many	TRBJ1-2	CASSEGRGGYTF	TGTGCCAGCAGCGAAGGAAGAGGGGGCTACACCTTC
TRBV18	TRBD1	many	TRBJ2-2	CASSPGQGDTGELFF	TGTGCCAGCTCACCCGGACAGGGAGACACCGGGGAGCTGTTTTTT
TRBV10-3	-	once	TRBJ1-2	CAISPELYGYTF	TGTGCCATCAGTCCGGAACTCTATGGCTACACCTTC
TRBV6-1	-	once	TRBJ1-2	CASSAIEDGTTTYGYTF	TGTGCCAGCAGTGCGATCGAGGACGGAACAACCACCTATGGCTACACCTTC
TRBV20-1	TRBD1	many	TRBJ1-5	CSASGGAGQPQHF	TGCAGTGCCTCAGGGGGGGCCGGTCAGCCCCAGCATTTT
TRBV12-3/TRBV12-4	-	-	TRBJ1-5	CASSLGGLEQPQHF	TGTGCCAGCAGTTTAGGGGGTTTGGAACAGCCCCAGCATTTT
TRBV12-3/TRBV12-4	-	many	TRBJ1-2	CASSLGGRDGYTF	TGTGCCAGCAGTTTAGGGGGGAGAGATGGCTACACCTTC
TRBV20-1	-	many	TRBJ1-6	CSAGGGDSPLHF	TGCAGTGCTGGTGGGGGCGATTCACCCCTCCACTTT
TRBV12-3/TRBV12-4	-	many	TRBJ1-2	CASSFFGQGFGYTF	TGTGCCAGCAGTTTCTTCGGCCAGGGTTTTGGCTACACCTTC
TRBV5-1	TRBD1	-	TRBJ2-4	CASSLGSDRGSIAVAKNIQYF	TGCGCCAGCAGCTTGGGTTCGGACAGGGGAAGCATTGCCGTAGCCAAAAACATTCAGTACTTC
TRBV10-3	TRBD1	-	TRBJ1-1	CAISGRGDTEAFF	TGTGCCATCAGTGGCAGGGGGGACACTGAAGCTTTCTTT
TRBV6-5	-	many	TRBJ1-1	CASSYSSDNTEAFF	TGTGCCAGCAGTTACTCTTCGGATAACACTGAAGCTTTCTTT
TRBV25-1	-	many	TRBJ1-2	CASTRTGMGYTF	TGTGCCAGCACCCGGACCGGGATGGGCTACACCTTC
TRBV11-2	TRBD1	-	TRBJ1-1	CASTGQAVVMNTEAFF	TGTGCCAGCACCGGACAGGCGGTCGTAATGAACACTGAAGCTTTCTTT
TRBV29-1	-	many	TRBJ1-2	CSVETTSPGYTF	TGCAGCGTTGAAACCACGAGCCCTGGCTACACCTTC